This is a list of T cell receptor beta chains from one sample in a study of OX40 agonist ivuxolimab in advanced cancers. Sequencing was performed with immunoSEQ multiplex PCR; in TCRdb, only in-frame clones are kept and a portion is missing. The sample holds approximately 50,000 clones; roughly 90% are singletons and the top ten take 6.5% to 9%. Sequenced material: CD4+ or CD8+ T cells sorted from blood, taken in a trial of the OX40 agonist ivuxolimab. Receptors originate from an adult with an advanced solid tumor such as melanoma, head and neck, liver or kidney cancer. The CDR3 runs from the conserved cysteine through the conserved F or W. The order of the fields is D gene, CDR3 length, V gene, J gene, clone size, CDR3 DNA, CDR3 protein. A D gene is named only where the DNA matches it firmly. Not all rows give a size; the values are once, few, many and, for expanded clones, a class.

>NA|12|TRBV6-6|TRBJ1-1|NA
TGTGCCAGCAATTACAGGGACACTGAAGCTTTCTTT
CASNYRDTEAFF
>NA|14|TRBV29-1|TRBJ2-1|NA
TGCAGCGACGCCCCCTCCGGGTCCTACAATGAGCAGTTCTTC
CSDAPSGSYNEQFF
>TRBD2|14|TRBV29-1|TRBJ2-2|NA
TGCAGCGTCCTGGGACTAGCGAGACACCGGGGAGCTGTTTTT
CSVLGLARHRGAVF
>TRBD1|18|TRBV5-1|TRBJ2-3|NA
TGCGCCAGCAGCTTGACGGGACAGGCGACCCTTAGCACAGATACGCAGTATTTT
CASSLTGQATLSTDTQYF
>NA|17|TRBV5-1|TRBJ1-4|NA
TGCGCCAGCAGACCGGGACTCCTCGGGAGGGGAAATGAAAAACTGTTTTTT
CASRPGLLGRGNEKLFF
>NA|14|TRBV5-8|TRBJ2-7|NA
TGTGCCAGCACCTTGTTCTCCGGTGTCTACGAGCAGTACTTC
CASTLFSGVYEQYF
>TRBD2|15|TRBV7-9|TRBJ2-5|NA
TGTGCCAGCAGCTTATGGGGTAGCGGGATTGAGACCCAGTACTTC
CASSLWGSGIETQYF
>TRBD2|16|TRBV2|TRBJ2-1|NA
TGTGCCAGCAGCCCAAAGCGGGAGAGCTCCTACAATGAGCAGTTCTTC
CASSPKRESSYNEQFF
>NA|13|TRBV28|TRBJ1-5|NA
TGTGCCAGCAGATGGACATCCTATCAGCCCCAGCATTTT
CASRWTSYQPQHF
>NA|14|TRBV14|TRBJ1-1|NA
TGTGCCAGCAGCCAAGGGCTCTGGGGCACTGAAGCTTTCTTT
CASSQGLWGTEAFF
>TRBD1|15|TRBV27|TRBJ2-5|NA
TGTGCCAGCAGTTCACCGGGACAGGGAAAAGAGACCCAGTACTTC
CASSSPGQGKETQYF
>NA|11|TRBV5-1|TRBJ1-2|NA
TGTGCCAGCAGCCGGACTTATGGCTACACCTTC
CASSRTYGYTF
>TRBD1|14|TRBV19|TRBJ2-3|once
TGTGCCAGTAGTATGGGCAGGGGGCAAGGTACGCAGTATTTT
CASSMGRGQGTQYF
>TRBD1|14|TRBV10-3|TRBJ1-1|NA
TGTGCCATCAGTGTCCGGGGGACAGCCACTGAAGCTTTCTTT
CAISVRGTATEAFF
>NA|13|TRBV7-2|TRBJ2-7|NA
TGTGCCAGCAGTTTAGGAGTGTCCTACGAGCAGTACTTC
CASSLGVSYEQYF
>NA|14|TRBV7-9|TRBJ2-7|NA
TGTGCCAGCAGCGCGTGGGGGCCAGCCTACGAGCAGTACTTC
CASSAWGPAYEQYF
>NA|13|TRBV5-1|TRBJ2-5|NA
TGCGCCAGCAGCTTAGAAGGGGAAGAGACCCAGTACTTC
CASSLEGEETQYF
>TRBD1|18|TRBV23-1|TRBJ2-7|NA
TGCGCCAGCAGTCACCCGGCAGTCGGGCAGGGGGCGCGGGACGAGCAGTACTTC
CASSHPAVGQGARDEQYF
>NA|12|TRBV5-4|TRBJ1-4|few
TGTGCCAGCAGCTACACTAATGAAAAACTGTTTTTT
CASSYTNEKLFF